This T cell receptor (beta chain) was identified during a study of CD8 T cells in ankylosing spondylitis. Study-wide results and caveats: Clones linked to disease were reported to show significant enrichment in matched ankylosing spondylitis synovial fluid.

A single record per CDR3 protein comes from TCRdb applying MiXCR to the 5' RACE reads. Counted here are roughly 160,000 distinct CDR3 sequences, roughly 10% occurring once; the ten biggest clones make up roughly 16%. Note on this clonotype: The antigen is unknown.

CDR1 is SGHNT, CDR2 YYREEE, per germline (reference sequence). Trimming stripped 1 base from V and 3 bases from J, with 11 bases between. CDR3 length: 14 residues. The clonotype was recovered from a female donor with ankylosing spondylitis or in good health (not recorded which). Sequencing was done on a sample of blood, either unsorted or a sorted T cell fraction (not recorded which). The gene calls are TRBV5-4 and TRBJ2-7, with a weak D call TRBD2 (6 bases). CDR3 sequence reads: CASSLPGSHYEQYF. As DNA, the CDR3 is TGTGCCAGCAGCTTGCCCGGGAGCCACTACGAGCAGTACTTC.